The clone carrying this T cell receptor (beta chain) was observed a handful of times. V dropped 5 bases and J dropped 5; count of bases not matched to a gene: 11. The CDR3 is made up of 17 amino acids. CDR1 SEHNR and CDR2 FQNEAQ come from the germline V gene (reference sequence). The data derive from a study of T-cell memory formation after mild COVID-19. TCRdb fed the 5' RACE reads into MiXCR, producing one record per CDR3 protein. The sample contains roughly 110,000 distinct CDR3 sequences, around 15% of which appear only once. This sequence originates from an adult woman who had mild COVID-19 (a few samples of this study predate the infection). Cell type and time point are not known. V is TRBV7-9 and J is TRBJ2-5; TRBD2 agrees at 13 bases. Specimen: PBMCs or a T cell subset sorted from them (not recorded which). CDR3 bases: TGTGCCAGCAGCCCGGGGACTAGCGGGATGCGTCCCGAGACCCAGTACTTC. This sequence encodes CASSPGTSGMRPETQYF.